The 27 T cell receptor delta chains presented below share a single source sample, sequenced in a study of γδ T cells in repeated Plasmodium falciparum infection. With CATT, TCRdb re-called clones from the multiplex PCR reads. This sample has 80,000 to 95,000 delta-chain clones; approximately 1.5% occur once, and the top ten carry 8.5% to 10%. Flow sorting of PBMC yielded separate Vgamma9/Vdelta2+ and Vdelta2-negative gammadelta T cell populations for bulk repertoire analysis. Input material: gamma-delta T cells from blood. These receptors all stem from a pool of human donors (malaria-infected and uninfected, not separated).

This clone came up a few times. TCRdb pairs this DNA with a much larger clone's protein that differs at residue 14, likely a read error; the protein shown was translated from the DNA. The chain carries TRDV2 and TRDJ3; the match to TRDD3 covers 8 bases. The J gene, not given by TCRdb, was assigned here from a germline match of the nucleotide sequence. Germline V gene lookup returns CDR1 GEAIGNYY and CDR2 EKD. The CDR3 consists of 20 residues. The CDR3 here is CACDTGKLGGSSWGTRQMFF. CDR3 bases: TGTGCCTGTGACACCGGGAAACTGGGGGGAAGCTCCTGGGGCACCCGACAGATGTTTTTC.

This clone showed up just a few times. The protein TCRdb gives is from a much larger clone and does not agree with this DNA's translation at residue 4, likely a read error; the protein shown here comes from the DNA. The chain carries TRDV2 and TRDJ1; 7 bases are shared with TRDD3. No J gene was available from TCRdb, and it was assigned here by a germline match of the DNA. The CDR3 extends over 16 amino acids. V lost 5 bases and J lost 3; bases outside the gene matches: 14. Per germline, CDR1 GEAIGNYY and CDR2 EKD. Written as DNA, the CDR3 is TGTGCCTGTGGCCCCCTGGGTGTACTGGGGTCCGATAAACTCATCTTT. It yields the protein CACGPLGVLGSDKLIF.

To note about this clone: TCRdb shows a much larger clone's protein in place of this DNA's translation, and the two differ at residue 6, likely through a read error; the protein shown is translated from the DNA. The chain employs TRDV1 and TRDJ1; 10 bases agree with TRDD3. TCRdb records no J gene; here it was assigned by comparing the DNA to germline. The CDR3 totals 21 residues. CDR1 and CDR2 from the germline V gene are TSWWSYY and QGS. J was trimmed by 7 bases and V by 4 bases; bases with no gene match: 27. The CDR3 spells CALGACSPVWGRELGDLKLIF. The DNA of the CDR3 is TGTGCTCTTGGGGCGTGTTCCCCTGTTTGGGGCAGGGAACTGGGGGATCTTAAACTCATCTTT.

At least ten counts were recorded for this clone. The CDR3 region is CACDTAEVVGGYKSDKLIF. The DNA for the CDR3 is TGTGCCTGTGACACCGCTGAGGTCGTCGGGGGATACAAGTCCGATAAACTCATCTTT. The chain recombines TRDV2 with TRDJ1; 9 nucleotides align to TRDD3. With 0 bases clipped from V and 3 bases from J, the junction kept 16 bases outside the gene matches. CDR3 size: 19 residues. Germline lookup yields CDR1 GEAIGNYY and CDR2 EKD.

This clone turned up a few times. This DNA's translation differs at residue 7 from TCRdb's protein, which comes from a much larger clone; a read error is likely, and the protein shown is translated from the DNA. The V and J genes are TRDV2 and TRDJ3, with D tentatively TRDD3 (5 bases). The J gene, missing from TCRdb, was assigned here through DNA to germline matching. Germline CDR1 reads GEAIGNYY; CDR2 reads EKD. Trimming left V 1 base short and J 0 bases short, with 15 bases between. The CDR3 spans 19 residues. The CDR3 DNA reads TGTGCCTGTGACACGGGGGGTACGCAGGGCTCCTGGGACACCCGACAGATGTTTTTC. This translates into CACDTGGTQGSWDTRQMFF.

Only a few counts were recorded for this clone. The protein recorded in TCRdb matches a much larger clone and deviates from this DNA's translation at residue 22, suggesting a read error; the protein here is obtained by translating the DNA. This chain links TRDV3 with TRDJ1, with D perhaps being TRDD2 or TRDD3 (5 bases each). The germline V gene encodes CDR1 TVYSNPD and CDR2 GDNSRS (reference sequence). This CDR3 contains 23 residues. CDR3 region: CAFSNPNPPHGAPLSTGTDKLTF. The CDR3 DNA is TGTGCCTTTAGCAATCCTAATCCTCCTCATGGAGCACCCCTCAGTACTGGCACCGATAAACTCACCTTT.

This clone was detected a few times. TCRdb has a much larger clone's protein, which differs at residue 13 from the translation of this DNA, likely because of a read error; what is shown is the protein translated from the DNA. The rearrangement links TRDV2 to TRDJ1; D is possibly TRDD3 (6 bases). Germline CDR1 reads GEAIGNYY; CDR2 reads EKD. The CDR3 extends over 15 amino acids. This chain's CDR3 is CACDPGDQYTDKHIF. In DNA form, the CDR3 reads TGTGCCTGTGATCCTGGGGATCAGTACACCGATAAACACATCTTT.

This clone occurred many times. TCRdb shows a much larger clone's protein in place of this DNA's translation, and the two differ at residue 11, likely through a read error; the protein shown is translated from the DNA. This rearrangement joins TRDV2 to TRDJ2; possibly TRDD3 for D (5 bases). TCRdb does not report a J gene; here it was assigned by matching the DNA to germline references. The V gene's germline CDR1 is GEAIGNYY and CDR2 EKD. CDR3 length: 14 amino acids. CDR3 coding DNA: TGTGCCTGTGACACGGGGACTTTGACAGCACGACTCTTCTTT. Protein sequence: CACDTGTLTARLFF.

Comment on this clone: A far larger clone lies a single base away; this is likely a read error. Other nucleotide sequences from this sample produce the same CDR3. The chain couples TRDV1 to TRDJ1, with D maybe TRDD3 (6 bases). The J gene, absent from TCRdb, was called here by matching the DNA to germline. Germline-derived CDR1 and CDR2 are TSWWSYY and QGS. This CDR3 is built from 17 residues. CDR3 DNA: TGTGCCCTTGGGGAACGAACTGGGATTTTCGTTCAAACCAAACTCATCTTT. It specifies CALGERTGIFVQTKLIF.

With respect to this clone: Just one base apart from a much larger clone, this may be a read error. V and J are TRDV1 and TRDJ3, with 8 bases lining up with TRDD3. The J gene, missing from TCRdb, was assigned here through DNA to germline matching. The trim removed 3 bases at V and 0 bases at J, leaving 10 bases unmatched. Germline V gene lookup returns CDR1 TSWWSYY and CDR2 QGS. The CDR3 sequence is 20 residues long. The CDR3 nucleotides are TGTGCTCTTGGGGAGCCGTACTGGGGGCCCAGCTCCTGGGACACCCGACAGATGTTTTTC. Its protein is CALGEPYWGPSSWDTRQMFF.

As to this clone: TCRdb's entry gives the protein of a much larger clone, which mismatches this DNA's translation at residue 12, likely from a read error; the protein reported here is translated from the DNA. The rearrangement uses TRDV1 and TRDJ1; TRDD3 might be the D (6 bases). TCRdb gives no J gene; it was assigned here by matching the DNA to germline. From germline, CDR1 is TSWWSYY and CDR2 QGS. With 4 bases removed from V and 3 bases from J, the gap between germline ends came to 42 bases. The CDR3 consists of 24 residues. As DNA, the CDR3 is TGTGCTCTTGGGGGCCGAGCCCAGGGCTACAACCCCGTACTGGGTCTCCCCTTCGCCGATAAACTCATCTTT. This codes for CALGGRAQGYNPVLGLPFADKLIF.

Concerning this clone itself: The protein given by TCRdb reflects a much larger clone and differs at residue 12 from this DNA's translation, likely from a read error; the protein shown is the DNA's translation. The chain joins TRDV3 to TRDJ1; 11 nucleotides line up with TRDD3. The J gene was not available in TCRdb and was assigned here by matching the DNA to germline segments. V shed 1 base and J 10 bases; nucleotides not matched to a gene: 14. Germline V gene lookup returns CDR1 TVYSNPD and CDR2 GDNSRS (reference sequence). The CDR3 loop spans 15 amino acids. CDR3 loop: CAFNFNWGIKSRLIF. CDR3 coding DNA: TGTGCCTTTAACTTCAACTGGGGGATAAAAAGTAGACTCATCTTT.

This clone was seen more than once but under ten times. A far larger clone differs by one base, so this is likely a read error. In the same sample, other DNA sequences code for this CDR3. The chain employs TRDV1 and TRDJ1; weak D call: TRDD3 (5 bases). The CDR3 extends over 16 amino acids. In germline, CDR1 is TSWWSYY, CDR2 QGS. CDR3 residues: CALGETRAAYTDKLIF. The CDR3 DNA sequence: TGTGCTCTCGGGGAAACAAGGGCCGCGTACACCGATAAACTCATCTTT.

The sample holds a few counts of this clone. The CDR3 protein is CALGDRLPTYWGMGSLYTDKLIF. The CDR3 DNA sequence: TGTGCTCTTGGGGATCGCCTTCCTACGTACTGGGGGATGGGGTCCCTATACACCGATAAACTCATCTTT. The chain combines TRDV1 with TRDJ1, with a possible D match to TRDD3 (10 bases). Because TCRdb records no J gene, it was assigned here through a match of the DNA to germline. This CDR3 is 23 amino acids long. The V gene lost 3 bases and the J gene lost 0 bases, with 35 bases spanning the gap. Germline assignment: CDR1 TSWWSYY and CDR2 QGS.

As concerns this clone: This likely reflects a read error, since a far larger clone is one base away. In the same sample, other DNA sequences code for this CDR3. The rearrangement uses TRDV2 and TRDJ1; D may be TRDD3 (6 bases). Because TCRdb records no J gene, it was assigned here through a match of the DNA to germline. The V gene lost 5 bases and the J gene lost 5 bases, with 26 bases spanning the gap. Per germline, CDR1 GEAIGNYY and CDR2 EKD. This CDR3 has 17 amino acids. CDR3 in amino acids: CACAALGFSGDGDKLIF. The CDR3 coding sequence is TGTGCCTGTGCGGCCCTTGGCTTCTCCGGGGATGGGGATAAACTCATCTTT.

The table lists this clone with a few counts. A read error likely explains this, since a far larger clone differs by one base. The identical CDR3 is also encoded by other nucleotide sequences in the sample. This rearrangement joins TRDV1 to TRDJ1; TRDD2 agrees at 8 bases. TCRdb records no J gene; here it was assigned by comparing the DNA to germline. Germline assignment: CDR1 TSWWSYY and CDR2 QGS. The CDR3 is 20 amino acids. The CDR3 is CALGELYFLLKATSGNKLIF. The CDR3 nucleotides are TGCGCTCTTGGGGAACTATACTTCCTACTGAAGGCAACTTCTGGAAATAAACTCATCTTT.

This clone has more than one count but fewer than ten. It is likely a read error: a sequence one base away is far more abundant. The same CDR3 also results from other DNA sequences found in this sample. TRDV1 is the V gene, and the J gene was not called. Germline CDR1 reads TSWWSYY; CDR2 reads QGS. This CDR3 comprises 16 residues. In nucleotides, the CDR3 is TGTGCTCTTGGGGAATTCGCAGGACTCCATAAGAATAAGCTCATCTTT. This sequence encodes CALGEFAGLHKNKLIF.

This clone was counted ten times or more. Other DNA sequences from this sample encode an identical CDR3 as well. The chain has TRDV1 and TRDJ1; D is possibly TRDD3 (10 bases). CDR1 TSWWSYY and CDR2 QGS come from the germline V gene. The CDR3 loop spans 21 amino acids. V gave up 1 base and J gave up 1 base, with 28 bases separating them. CDR3 in DNA: TGTGCTCTTGGGGAACACCTTCCTACCCTACTGGGGGATTGGGGCACCGATAAACTCATCTTT. Its translation is CALGEHLPTLLGDWGTDKLIF.

With respect to this clone: With only one base between it and a far larger clone, this is likely a read error. The sample contains more than one DNA sequence encoding this CDR3. V is TRDV1 and J is TRDJ1; 8 nucleotides align to TRDD2. The J gene, absent from TCRdb, was called here by matching the DNA to germline. Trimming removed 4 bases from V and 0 bases from J; junction bases left unmatched: 22. The CDR3 is 21 residues long. Germline V gene sequence: CDR1 TSWWSYY, CDR2 QGS. DNA of the CDR3: TGTGCTCTTGGGGGGGCCTTCCTAAGCCGTACCGGGGGAAAGTACACCGATAAACTCATCTTT. Encoded protein: CALGGAFLSRTGGKYTDKLIF.

The sample holds many counts of this clone. A far larger clone is a single base away, which makes a read error likely. Other DNA sequences from this sample encode an identical CDR3 as well. The rearrangement uses TRDV2 and TRDJ1; 9 positions agree with TRDD3. The CDR3 spans 16 residues. After removal of 7 bases from V and 0 bases from J, the junction contained 11 bases not matched to a gene. Germline V gives CDR1 GEAIGNYY, CDR2 EKD. The CDR3 DNA sequence: TGTGCCTGCGACTCCTTACTGGGGGAAAACACCGATAAACTCATCTTT. Protein product: CACDSLLGENTDKLIF.

As concerns this clone: This likely reflects a read error, since a far larger clone is one base away. Different DNA sequences within this sample yield the same CDR3. CDR3 nucleotide sequence: TGTGCCCTTGGGGAAGAGAGTCGGCGGCGGGAACTGGGGGAGCTCTTTGGTCCTAAACTCATCTTT. The encoded protein is CALGEESRRRELGELFGPKLIF. The chain links TRDV1 to TRDJ1, with 9 bases that match TRDD3. TCRdb offers no J gene call, so here the DNA was matched to germline to obtain one. Looked up from germline, CDR1 is TSWWSYY and CDR2 is QGS. This CDR3 has 22 amino acids.

On this clone itself: A much larger clone differs by one base, so this may be a read error. This chain joins TRDV1 and TRDJ1; weak D call: TRDD3 (5 bases). The J gene, missing from TCRdb, was assigned here through DNA to germline matching. Germline CDR1 is TSWWSYY and CDR2 is QGS. CDR3 length equals 16 residues. In DNA form, the CDR3 reads TGTGCTCTTGGGGAAGTGTATACGAGGTACACCGACAAACTCATCTTT. Residues: CALGEVYTRYTDKLIF.

Concerning this clone itself: The amino acid sequence in TCRdb belongs to a much larger clone and departs from this DNA's translation at residue 18, likely a sequencing read error; the sequence shown is translated from the DNA. The J gene is TRDJ1, the V gene TRDV1; 11 positions agree with TRDD3. Germline V gene sequence: CDR1 TSWWSYY, CDR2 QGS. The CDR3 length is 22 residues. J lost 11 bases, V lost 0 bases, and 29 bases had no gene match. CDR3 nucleotides: TGTGCTCTTGGGGAACTAACCTTCCTACGTCAACACGGCTACTGGGGGATAATATCCCTCATCTTT. Protein sequence: CALGELTFLRQHGYWGIISLIF.

In its sample, this clone is medium-sized. Other DNA sequences in the same sample also yield this CDR3. This rearrangement joins TRDV2 to TRDJ1, with a possible D match to TRDD3 (6 bases). Germline V gene sequence: CDR1 GEAIGNYY, CDR2 EKD. The CDR3 consists of 14 residues. Trimming stripped 0 bases from V and 2 bases from J, with 9 bases between. In DNA, the CDR3 is TGTGCCTGTGACACCCTACTGGGTACCGATAAACTCATCTTT. This gives the protein CACDTLLGTDKLIF.

A few counts support this clone. This DNA's translation differs at residue 3 from TCRdb's protein, which comes from a much larger clone; a read error is likely, and the protein shown is translated from the DNA. The chain has TRDV1 and TRDJ1, with 8 positions matching TRDD2. Matching the DNA to germline supplied the J gene, which TCRdb does not give. The CDR3 is 14 residues long. Germline V gives CDR1 TSWWSYY, CDR2 QGS. CDR3 in amino acids: CAFGDPRLPTPLIF. The CDR3 region has the DNA TGTGCTTTTGGGGATCCCCGGCTTCCTACACCACTCATCTTT.

Relative to its sample, this clone is medium-sized. Distinct nucleotide sequences in the sample also encode this CDR3. The DNA of the CDR3 is TGTGCCTGTGACCCCCTCGGATCAGCACTAGCTCCGACTGAAGAAGCCGATAAACTCATCTTT. This encodes CACDPLGSALAPTEEADKLIF. The rearrangement links TRDV2 to TRDJ1, with D uncertain. This CDR3 region has 21 residues. V lost 3 bases to trimming and J lost 3 bases, with 34 bases between them. Germline CDR1 reads GEAIGNYY; CDR2 reads EKD.

About this clone: This DNA's translation and the protein TCRdb lists, from a much larger clone, do not match at residue 11, likely due to a read error; the protein shown is translated from the DNA. This chain joins TRDV1 and TRDJ1; D gene unclear. Germline CDR1 TSWWSYY, CDR2 QGS. The length of the CDR3 is 15 residues. Here the CDR3 DNA reads TGTGCTCTTGGGGAAATAGCGAGGCCCACCGCTAAACTCATCTTT. Translation: CALGEIARPTAKLIF.